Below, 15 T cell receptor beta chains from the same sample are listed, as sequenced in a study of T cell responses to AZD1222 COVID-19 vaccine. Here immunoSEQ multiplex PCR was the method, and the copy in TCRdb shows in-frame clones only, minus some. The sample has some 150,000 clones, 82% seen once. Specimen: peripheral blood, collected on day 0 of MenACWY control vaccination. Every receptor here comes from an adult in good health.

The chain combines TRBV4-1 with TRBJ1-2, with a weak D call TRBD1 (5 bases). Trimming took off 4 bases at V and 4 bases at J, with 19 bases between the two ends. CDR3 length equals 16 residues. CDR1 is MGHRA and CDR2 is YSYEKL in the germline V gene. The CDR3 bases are TGCGCCAGCAGCCGATCCGAATCGGGGGTGAGCTATGGCTACACCTTC. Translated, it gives CASSRSESGVSYGYTF.

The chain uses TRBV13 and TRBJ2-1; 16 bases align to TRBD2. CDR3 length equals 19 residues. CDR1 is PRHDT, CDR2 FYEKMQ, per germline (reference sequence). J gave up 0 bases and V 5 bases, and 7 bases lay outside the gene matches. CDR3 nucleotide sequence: TGTGCCAGCAGCCCCGGGACTAGCGGGGGGGAGAGCTCCTACAATGAGCAGTTCTTC. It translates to CASSPGTSGGESSYNEQFF.

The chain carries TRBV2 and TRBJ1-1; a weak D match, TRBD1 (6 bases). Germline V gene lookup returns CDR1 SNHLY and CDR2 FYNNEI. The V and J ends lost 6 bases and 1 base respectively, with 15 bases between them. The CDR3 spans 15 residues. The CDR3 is CASRRTGLTNTEAFF. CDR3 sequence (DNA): TGTGCCAGCAGGAGAACAGGGTTAACGAACACTGAAGCTTTCTTT.

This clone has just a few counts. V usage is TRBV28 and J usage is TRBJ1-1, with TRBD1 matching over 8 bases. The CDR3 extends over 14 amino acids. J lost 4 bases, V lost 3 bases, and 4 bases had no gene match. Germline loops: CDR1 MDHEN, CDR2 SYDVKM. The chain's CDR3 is CASSLRQGATEAFF. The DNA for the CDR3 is TGTGCCAGCAGTTTGCGGCAGGGGGCCACTGAAGCTTTCTTT.

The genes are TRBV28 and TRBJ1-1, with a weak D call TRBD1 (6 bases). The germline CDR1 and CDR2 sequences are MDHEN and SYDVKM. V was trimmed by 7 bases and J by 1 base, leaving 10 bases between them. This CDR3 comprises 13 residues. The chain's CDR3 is CASTEQGNTEAFF. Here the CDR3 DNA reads TGTGCCAGCACCGAACAGGGGAACACTGAAGCTTTCTTT. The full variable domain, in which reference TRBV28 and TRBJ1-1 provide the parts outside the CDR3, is DVKVTQSSRYLVKRTGEKVFLECVQDMDHENMFWYRQDPGLGLRLIYFSYDVKMKEKGDIPEGYSVSREKKERFSLILESASTNQTSMYLCASTEQGNTEAFFGQGTRLTVV.

The CDR3 DNA follows: TGTGCCAGCAGCGCGGACAGGGTTCGGACTGAAGCTTTCTTT. Its translation: CASSADRVRTEAFF. The chain combines TRBV5-5 with TRBJ1-1; 8 bases agree with TRBD1. From germline, CDR1 is SGHKS and CDR2 YYEKEE (reference sequence). The CDR3 totals 14 residues. V shed 4 bases, J shed 5 bases, and the junction held 7 bases outside the gene matches.

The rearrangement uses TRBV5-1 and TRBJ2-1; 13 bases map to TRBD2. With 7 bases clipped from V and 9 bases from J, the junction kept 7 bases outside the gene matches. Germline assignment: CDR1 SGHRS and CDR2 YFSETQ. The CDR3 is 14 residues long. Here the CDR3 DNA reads TGCGCCAGCGCCCCGAGACTAGCGGGGGGTGAGCAGTTCTTC. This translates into CASAPRLAGGEQFF. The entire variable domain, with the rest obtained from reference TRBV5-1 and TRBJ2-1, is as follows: KAGVTQTPRYLIKTRGQQVTLSCSPISGHRSVSWYQQTPGQGLQFLFEYFSETQRNKGNFPGRFSGRQFSNSRSEMNVSTLELGDSALYLCASAPRLAGGEQFFGPGTRLTVL.

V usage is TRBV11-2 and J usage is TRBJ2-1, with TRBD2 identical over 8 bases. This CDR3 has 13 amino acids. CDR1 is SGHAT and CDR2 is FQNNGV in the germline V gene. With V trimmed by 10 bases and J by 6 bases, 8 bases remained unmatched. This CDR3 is CATAGGGRNEQFF. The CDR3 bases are TGTGCCACCGCGGGGGGCGGGCGCAATGAGCAGTTCTTC. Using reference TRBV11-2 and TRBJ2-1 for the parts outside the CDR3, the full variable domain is EAGVAQSPRYKIIEKRQSVAFWCNPISGHATLYWYQQILGQGPKLLIQFQNNGVVDDSQLPKDRFSAERLKGVDSTLKIQPAKLEDSAVYLCATAGGGRNEQFFGPGTRLTVL.

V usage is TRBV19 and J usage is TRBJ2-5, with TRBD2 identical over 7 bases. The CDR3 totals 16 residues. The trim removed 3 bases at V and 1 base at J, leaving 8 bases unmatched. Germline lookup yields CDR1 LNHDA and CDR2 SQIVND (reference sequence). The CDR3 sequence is CASSMSGTGAQETQYF. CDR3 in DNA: TGTGCCAGTAGTATGAGCGGGACTGGGGCCCAAGAGACCCAGTACTTC.

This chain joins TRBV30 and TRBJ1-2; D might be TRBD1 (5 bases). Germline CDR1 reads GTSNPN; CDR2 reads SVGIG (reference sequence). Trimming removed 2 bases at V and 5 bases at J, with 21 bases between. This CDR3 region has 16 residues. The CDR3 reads CAWSPQGRPKGYGYTF. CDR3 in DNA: TGTGCCTGGAGTCCCCAGGGAAGGCCCAAGGGGTATGGCTACACCTTC. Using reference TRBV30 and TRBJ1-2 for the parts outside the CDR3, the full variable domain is SQTIHQWPATLVQPVGSPLSLECTVEGTSNPNLYWYRQAAGRGLQLLFYSVGIGQISSEVPQNLSASRPQDRQFILSSKKLLLSDSGFYLCAWSPQGRPKGYGYTFGSGTRLTVV.

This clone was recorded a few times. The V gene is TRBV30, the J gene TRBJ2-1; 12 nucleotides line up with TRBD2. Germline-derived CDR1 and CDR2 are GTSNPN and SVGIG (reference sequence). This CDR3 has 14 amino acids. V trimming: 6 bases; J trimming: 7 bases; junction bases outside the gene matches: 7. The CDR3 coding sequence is TGTGCCTGTTCACGACTAGCGGGGGAGAATGAGCAGTTCTTC. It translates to CACSRLAGENEQFF.

The CDR3 is CASSQTTGNEKLFF. CDR3 nucleotide sequence: TGTGCCAGCAGCCAAACTACAGGGAATGAAAAACTGTTTTTT. V usage is TRBV3-1 (or the pseudogene TRBV3-2) and J usage is TRBJ1-4, with D possibly matching TRBD1 (6 bases). The CDR3 loop spans 14 amino acids. CDR1 and CDR2 (germline): LGHDT, YNNKEL (reference sequence). V lost 2 bases to trimming and J lost 5 bases, with 9 bases between them.

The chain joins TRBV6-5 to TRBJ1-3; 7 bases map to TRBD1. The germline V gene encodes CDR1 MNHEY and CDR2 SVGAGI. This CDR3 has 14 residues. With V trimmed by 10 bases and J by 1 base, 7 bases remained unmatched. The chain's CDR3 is CATQGVLSGNTIYF. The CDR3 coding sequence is TGTGCCACCCAGGGGGTCCTATCTGGAAACACCATATATTTT.

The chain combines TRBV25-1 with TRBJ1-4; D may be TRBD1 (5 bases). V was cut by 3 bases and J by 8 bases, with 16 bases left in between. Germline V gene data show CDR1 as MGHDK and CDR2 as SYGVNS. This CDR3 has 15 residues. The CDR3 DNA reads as TGTGCCAGCAGTGACCCCACAGGTACCTACGAAAAACTGTTTTTT. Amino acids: CASSDPTGTYEKLFF. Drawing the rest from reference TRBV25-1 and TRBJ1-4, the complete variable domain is EADIYQTPRYLVIGTGKKITLECSQTMGHDKMYWYQQDPGMELHLIHYSYGVNSTEKGDLSSESTVSRIRTEHFPLTLESARPSHTSQYLCASSDPTGTYEKLFFGSGTQLSVL.

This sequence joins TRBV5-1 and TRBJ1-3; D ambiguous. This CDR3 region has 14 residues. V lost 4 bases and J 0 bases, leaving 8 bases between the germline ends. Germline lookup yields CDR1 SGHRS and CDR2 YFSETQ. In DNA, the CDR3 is TGCGCCAGCAGCGTAACACCCTCTGGAAACACCATATATTTT. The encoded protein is CASSVTPSGNTIYF.